This T cell receptor beta chain was captured by sequencing in a study of blood T cells in healthy people across ages. Study conclusions and caveats: A strong correlation was seen between TCR beta diversity and naive T cell percentage.

A second about 7 to 11 cycle PCR used barcoded and J-beta primers. The yield of each sample was at least 2.5 million CDR3-containing paired-end reads. MiXCR was run by TCRdb on the 5' RACE reads, yielding one entry per CDR3 protein. Among roughly 1.6 million distinct CDR3 sequences listed, around 35% were seen once. V lost 4 bases, J lost 3 bases, and 7 bases lay in between. The CDR3 is 13 residues long. CDR1 is SGHRS and CDR2 is YFSETQ in the germline V gene. As concerns this clonotype: The antigen is unknown.

The rearrangement links TRBV5-1 to TRBJ2-2, with unresolved D. This receptor was identified in a woman aged 30 to 39 in good health. Sequenced material: blood. The chain's CDR3 is CASSTTYTGELFF. CDR3 nucleotides: TGCGCCAGCAGCACCACGTACACCGGGGAGCTGTTTTTT.